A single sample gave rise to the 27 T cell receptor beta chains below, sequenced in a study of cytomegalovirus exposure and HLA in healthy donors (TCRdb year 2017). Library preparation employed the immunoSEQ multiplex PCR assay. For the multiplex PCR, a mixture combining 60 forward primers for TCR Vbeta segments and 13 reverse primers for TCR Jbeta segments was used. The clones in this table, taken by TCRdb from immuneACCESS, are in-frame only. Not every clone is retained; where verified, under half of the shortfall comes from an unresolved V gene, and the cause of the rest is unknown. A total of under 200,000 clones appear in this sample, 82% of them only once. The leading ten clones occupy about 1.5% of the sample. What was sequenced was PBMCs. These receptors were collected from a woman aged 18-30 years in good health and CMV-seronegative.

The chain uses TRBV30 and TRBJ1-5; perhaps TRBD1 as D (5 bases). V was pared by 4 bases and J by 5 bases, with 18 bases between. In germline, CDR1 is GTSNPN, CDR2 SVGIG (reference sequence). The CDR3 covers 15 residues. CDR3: CAWNQMGGEDQPQHF. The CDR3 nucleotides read TGTGCCTGGAACCAGATGGGGGGGGAGGATCAGCCCCAGCATTTT.

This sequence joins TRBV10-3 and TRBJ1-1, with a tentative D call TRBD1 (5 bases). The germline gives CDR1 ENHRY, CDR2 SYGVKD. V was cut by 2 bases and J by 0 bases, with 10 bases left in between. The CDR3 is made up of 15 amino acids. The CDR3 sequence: CAISEAQEMNTEAFF. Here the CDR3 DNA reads TGTGCCATCAGTGAGGCACAGGAAATGAACACTGAAGCTTTCTTT.

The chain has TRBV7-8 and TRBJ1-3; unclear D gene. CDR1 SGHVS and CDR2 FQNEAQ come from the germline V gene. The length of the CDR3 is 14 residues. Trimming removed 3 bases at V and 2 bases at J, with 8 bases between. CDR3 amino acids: CASSLREAGNTIYF. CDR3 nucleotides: TGTGCCAGCAGCTTGAGGGAGGCTGGAAACACCATATATTTT.

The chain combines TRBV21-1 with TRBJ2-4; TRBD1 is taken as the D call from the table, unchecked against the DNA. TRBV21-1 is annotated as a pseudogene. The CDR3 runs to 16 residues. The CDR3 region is CASGTGGGSIKNIQYF. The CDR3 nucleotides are TGTGCCAGCGGGACAGGGGGCGGATCGATCAAAAACATTCAGTACTTC.

Here the CDR3 reads CASSSLAGATNEQFF. CDR3 DNA sequence: TGTGCCAGCAGTTCACTAGCGGGAGCCACCAATGAGCAGTTCTTC. This chain uses TRBV6-5 with TRBJ2-1, with 11 bases lining up with TRBD2. From germline, CDR1 is MNHEY and CDR2 SVGAGI. The V segment lost 4 bases and the J segment 6 bases; nucleotides outside the gene matches: 5. This CDR3 spans 15 amino acids.

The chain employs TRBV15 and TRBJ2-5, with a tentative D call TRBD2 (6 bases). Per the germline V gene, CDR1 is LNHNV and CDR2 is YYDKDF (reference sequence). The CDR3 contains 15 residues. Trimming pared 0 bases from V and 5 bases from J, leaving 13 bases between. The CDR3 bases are TGTGCCACCAGCAGAGATTACTGGGGGGTCGAGACCCAGTACTTC. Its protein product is CATSRDYWGVETQYF.

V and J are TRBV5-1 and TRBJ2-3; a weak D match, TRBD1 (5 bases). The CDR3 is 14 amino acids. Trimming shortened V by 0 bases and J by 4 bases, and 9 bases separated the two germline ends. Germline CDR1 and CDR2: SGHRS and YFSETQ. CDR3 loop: CASSLGRGPDTQYF. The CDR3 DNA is TGCGCCAGCAGCTTGGGTAGGGGCCCAGATACGCAGTATTTT.

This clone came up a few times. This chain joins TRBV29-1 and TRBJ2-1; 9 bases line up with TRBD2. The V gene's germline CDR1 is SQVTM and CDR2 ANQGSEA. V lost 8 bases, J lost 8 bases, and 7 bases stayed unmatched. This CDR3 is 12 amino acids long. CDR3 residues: CSLGTSWDEQFF. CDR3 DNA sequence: TGCAGCTTGGGGACTAGCTGGGATGAGCAGTTCTTC.

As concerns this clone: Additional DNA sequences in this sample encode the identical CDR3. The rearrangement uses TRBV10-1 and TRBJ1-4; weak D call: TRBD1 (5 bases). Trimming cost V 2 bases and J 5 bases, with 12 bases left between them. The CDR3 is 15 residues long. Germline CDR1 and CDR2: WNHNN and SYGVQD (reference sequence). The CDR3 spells CASSERGGGNEKLFF. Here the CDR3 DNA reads TGCGCCAGCAGTGAGAGGGGTGGTGGCAATGAAAAACTGTTTTTT.

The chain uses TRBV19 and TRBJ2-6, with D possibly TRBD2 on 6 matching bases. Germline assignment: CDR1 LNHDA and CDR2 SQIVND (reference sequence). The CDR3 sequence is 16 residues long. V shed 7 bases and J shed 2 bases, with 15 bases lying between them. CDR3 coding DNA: TGTGCCAGTAAATCATATGCGGGGACTGGGGCCAACGTCCTGACTTTC. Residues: CASKSYAGTGANVLTF.

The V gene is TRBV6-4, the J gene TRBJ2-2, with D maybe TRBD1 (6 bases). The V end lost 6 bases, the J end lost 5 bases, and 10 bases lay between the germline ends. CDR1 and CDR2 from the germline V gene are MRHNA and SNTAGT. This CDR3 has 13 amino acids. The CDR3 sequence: CASSLQGTGELFF. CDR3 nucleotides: TGTGCCAGCAGCCTACAGGGAACCGGGGAGCTGTTTTTT.

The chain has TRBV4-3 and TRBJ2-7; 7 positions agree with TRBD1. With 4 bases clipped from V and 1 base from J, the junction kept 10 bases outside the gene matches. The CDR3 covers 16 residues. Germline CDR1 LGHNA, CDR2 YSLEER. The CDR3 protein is CASSPSRDRDSYEQYF. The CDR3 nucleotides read TGCGCCAGCAGCCCTAGTCGGGACAGAGATTCCTACGAGCAGTACTTC.

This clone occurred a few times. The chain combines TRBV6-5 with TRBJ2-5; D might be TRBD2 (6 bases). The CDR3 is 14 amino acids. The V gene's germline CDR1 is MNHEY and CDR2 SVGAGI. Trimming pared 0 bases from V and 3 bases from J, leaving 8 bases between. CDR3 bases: TGTGCCAGCAGTTACTCCGGGACTGAAGAGACCCAGTACTTC. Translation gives CASSYSGTEETQYF.

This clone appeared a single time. CDR3 residues: CASSLLSLSSYNEQFF. The CDR3 DNA is TGTGCCAGCAGTTTATTATCTCTGAGCTCCTACAATGAGCAGTTCTTC. The chain recombines TRBV27 with TRBJ2-1; no definite D call. The CDR3 is made up of 16 amino acids. Trimming pared 1 base from V and 0 bases from J, leaving 10 bases between. CDR1 and CDR2 (germline): MNHEY, SMNVEV (reference sequence).

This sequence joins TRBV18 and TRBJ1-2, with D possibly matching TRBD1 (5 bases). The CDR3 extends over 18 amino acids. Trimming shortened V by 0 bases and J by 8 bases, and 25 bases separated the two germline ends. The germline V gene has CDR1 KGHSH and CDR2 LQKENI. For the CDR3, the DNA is TGTGCCAGCTCACCACCCCTCATTGACAGACTCGTACCCTACGGCTACACCTTC. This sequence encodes CASSPPLIDRLVPYGYTF.

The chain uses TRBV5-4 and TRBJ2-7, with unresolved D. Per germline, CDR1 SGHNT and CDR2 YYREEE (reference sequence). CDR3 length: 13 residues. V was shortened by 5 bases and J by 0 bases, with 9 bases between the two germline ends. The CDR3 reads CASSRIPSYEQYF. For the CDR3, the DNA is TGTGCCAGCAGTAGAATACCCTCCTACGAGCAGTACTTC. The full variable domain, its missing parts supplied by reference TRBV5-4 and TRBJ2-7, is ETGVTQSPTHLIKTRGQQVTLRCSSQSGHNTVSWYQQALGQGPQFIFQYYREEENGRGNFPPRFSGLQFPNYSSELNVNALELDDSALYLCASSRIPSYEQYFGPGTRLTVT.

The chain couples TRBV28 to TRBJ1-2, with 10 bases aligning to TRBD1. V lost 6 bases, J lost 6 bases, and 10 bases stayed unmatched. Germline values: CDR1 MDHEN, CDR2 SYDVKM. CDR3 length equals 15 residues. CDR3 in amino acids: CASSTAGQGFDGYTF. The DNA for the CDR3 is TGTGCCAGCAGCACCGCGGGACAGGGGTTCGATGGCTACACCTTC.

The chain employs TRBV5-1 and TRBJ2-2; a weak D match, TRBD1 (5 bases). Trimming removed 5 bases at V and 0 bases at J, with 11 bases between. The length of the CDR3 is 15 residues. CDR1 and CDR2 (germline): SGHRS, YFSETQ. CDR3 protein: CASRGSRANTGELFF. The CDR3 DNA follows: TGCGCCAGCAGGGGTTCCAGGGCGAACACCGGGGAGCTGTTTTTT.

CDR3 loop: CAWDGGGRGTEAFF. DNA of the CDR3: TGTGCCTGGGACGGGGGAGGGAGAGGCACTGAAGCTTTCTTT. This chain links TRBV30 with TRBJ1-1; D is perhaps TRBD1 (5 bases). The CDR3 has 14 residues. Trimming stripped 5 bases from V and 4 bases from J, with 17 bases between. In germline, CDR1 is GTSNPN, CDR2 SVGIG (reference sequence).

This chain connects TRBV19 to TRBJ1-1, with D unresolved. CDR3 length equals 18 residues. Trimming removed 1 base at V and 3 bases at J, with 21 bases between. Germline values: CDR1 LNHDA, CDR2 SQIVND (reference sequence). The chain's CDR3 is CASSIGIMGLDLDTEAFF. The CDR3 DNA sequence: TGTGCCAGTAGTATAGGAATTATGGGCCTGGACTTGGACACTGAAGCTTTCTTT.

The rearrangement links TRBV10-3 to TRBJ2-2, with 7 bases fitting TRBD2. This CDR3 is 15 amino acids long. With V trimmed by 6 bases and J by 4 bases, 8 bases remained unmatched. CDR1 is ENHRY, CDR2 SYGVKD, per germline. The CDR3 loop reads CAIRRVAGSTGELFF. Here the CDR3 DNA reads TGTGCCATCAGGAGAGTAGCGGGCTCCACCGGGGAGCTGTTTTTT.

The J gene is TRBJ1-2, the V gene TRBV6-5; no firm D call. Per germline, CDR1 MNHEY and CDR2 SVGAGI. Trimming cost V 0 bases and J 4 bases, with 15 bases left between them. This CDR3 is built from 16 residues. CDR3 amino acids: CASSYSISGVGYGYTF. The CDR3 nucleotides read TGTGCCAGCAGTTACTCTATATCGGGTGTGGGCTATGGCTACACCTTC.

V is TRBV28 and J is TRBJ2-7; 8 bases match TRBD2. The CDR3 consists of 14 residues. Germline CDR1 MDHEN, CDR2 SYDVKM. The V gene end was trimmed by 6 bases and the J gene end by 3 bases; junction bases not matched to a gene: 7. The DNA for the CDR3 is TGTGCCAGCAGCCCGGGACTAGAACTCTACGAGCAGTACTTC. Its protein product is CASSPGLELYEQYF.

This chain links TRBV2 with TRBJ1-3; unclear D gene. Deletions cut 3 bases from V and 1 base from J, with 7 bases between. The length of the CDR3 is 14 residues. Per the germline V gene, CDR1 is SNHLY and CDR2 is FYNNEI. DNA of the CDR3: TGTGCCAGCAGTGACGCGGGGTCTGGAAACACCATATATTTT. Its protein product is CASSDAGSGNTIYF.

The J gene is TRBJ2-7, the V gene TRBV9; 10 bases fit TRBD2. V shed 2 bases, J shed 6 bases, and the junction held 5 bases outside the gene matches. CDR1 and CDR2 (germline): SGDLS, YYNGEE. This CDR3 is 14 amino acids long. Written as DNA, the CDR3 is TGTGCCAGCAGCGTGGCTAGCGGGAGTGGCGAGCAGTACTTC. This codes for CASSVASGSGEQYF.

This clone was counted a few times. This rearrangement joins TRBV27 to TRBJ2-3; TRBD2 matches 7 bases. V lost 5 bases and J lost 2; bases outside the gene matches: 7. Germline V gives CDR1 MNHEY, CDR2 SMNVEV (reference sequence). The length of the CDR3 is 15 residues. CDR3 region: CASSGLGEITDTQYF. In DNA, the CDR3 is TGTGCCAGCAGTGGACTAGGGGAGATCACAGATACGCAGTATTTT.

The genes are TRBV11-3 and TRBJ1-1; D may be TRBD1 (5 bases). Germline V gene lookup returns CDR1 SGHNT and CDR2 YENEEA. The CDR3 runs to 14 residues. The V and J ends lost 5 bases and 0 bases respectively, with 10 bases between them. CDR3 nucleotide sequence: TGTGCCAGCAGCCGACAGACCATGAACACTGAAGCTTTCTTT. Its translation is CASSRQTMNTEAFF. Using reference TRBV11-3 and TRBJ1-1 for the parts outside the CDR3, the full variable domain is EAGVVQSPRYKIIEKKQPVAFWCNPISGHNTLYWYLQNLGQGPELLIRYENEEAVDDSQLPKDRFSAERLKGVDSTLKIQPAELGDSAVYLCASSRQTMNTEAFFGQGTRLTVV.